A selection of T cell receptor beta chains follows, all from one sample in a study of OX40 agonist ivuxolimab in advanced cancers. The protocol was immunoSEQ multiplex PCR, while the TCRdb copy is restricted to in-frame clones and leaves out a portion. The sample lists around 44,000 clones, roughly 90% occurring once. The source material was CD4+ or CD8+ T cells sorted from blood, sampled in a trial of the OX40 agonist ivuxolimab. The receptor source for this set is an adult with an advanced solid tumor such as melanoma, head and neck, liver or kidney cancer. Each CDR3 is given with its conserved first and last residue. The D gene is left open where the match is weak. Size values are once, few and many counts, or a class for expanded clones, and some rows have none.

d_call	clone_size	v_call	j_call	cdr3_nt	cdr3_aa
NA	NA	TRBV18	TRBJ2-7	TGTGCCAGCTCGCGGTCCGAATACGAGCAGTACTTC	CASSRSEYEQYF
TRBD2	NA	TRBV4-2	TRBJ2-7	TGTGCCAGCAGCCAAGCAGGTAGCGGGGGGGTGTACGAGCAGTACTTC	CASSQAGSGGVYEQYF
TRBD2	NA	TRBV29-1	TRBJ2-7	TGCAGCGTTGAAGAACCCGGCGGGGGACGGCACGAGCAGTACTTC	CSVEEPGGGRHEQYF
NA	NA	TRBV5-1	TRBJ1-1	TGCGCCAGCAGCTCCGGGGGGGCGGGGGACACTGAAGCTTTCTTT	CASSSGGAGDTEAFF
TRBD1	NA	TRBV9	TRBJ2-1	TGTGCCAGCAGCGTAGCTGGGACAGGGTACAATGAGCAGTTCTTC	CASSVAGTGYNEQFF
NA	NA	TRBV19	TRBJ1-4	TGTGCCAGTACCAAGGACGGACCTAATGAAAAACTGTTTTTT	CASTKDGPNEKLFF
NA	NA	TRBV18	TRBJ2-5	TGTGCCAGCTCACCACCTTCTAATCTTGCGACCCAGTACTTC	CASSPPSNLATQYF
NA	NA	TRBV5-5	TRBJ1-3	TGTGCCAGCAGCGATTACAGGACCCGCTCTGGAAACACCATATATTTT	CASSDYRTRSGNTIYF
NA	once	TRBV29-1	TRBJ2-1	TGCAGCGTCGCCCCGTCAAGTGAAGCGGACAGTGAGCAGTTCTTC	CSVAPSSEADSEQFF
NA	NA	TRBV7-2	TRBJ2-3	TGTGCCAGCAGCTTAAATGTTAGGGGCACAGATACGCAGTATTTT	CASSLNVRGTDTQYF
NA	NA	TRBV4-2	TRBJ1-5	TGTGCCAGCAGCCAAGTGGGGGGTGACGGCAATCAGCCCCAGCATTTT	CASSQVGGDGNQPQHF
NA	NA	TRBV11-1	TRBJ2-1	TGTGCCAGCAGCTTTCCCCAGGGGCCTAATGAGCAGTTCTTC	CASSFPQGPNEQFF
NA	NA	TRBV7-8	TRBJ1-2	TGTGCCAGCAGCCCAGCGCAGGGCTATGGCTACACCTTC	CASSPAQGYGYTF
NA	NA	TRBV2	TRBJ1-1	TGTGCCAGCATTCGGGGGGTCAACACTGAAGCTTTCTTT	CASIRGVNTEAFF
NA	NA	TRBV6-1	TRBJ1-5	TGTGCCAGCAGTTCCCCTCGGGTAATCGACCAGCCCCAGCATTTT	CASSSPRVIDQPQHF
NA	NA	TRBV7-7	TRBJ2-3	TGTGCTAGCAGCTTAGTCGGGGGACACACAGATACGCAGTATTTT	CASSLVGGHTDTQYF
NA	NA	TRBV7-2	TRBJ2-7	TGTGCCAGCAGCTCCATAGGGTCCTACGAGCAGTACTTC	CASSSIGSYEQYF
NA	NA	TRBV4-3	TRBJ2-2	TGCGCCAGCAGCCAAGGCAGGGTAACCGGGGAGCTGTTTTTT	CASSQGRVTGELFF
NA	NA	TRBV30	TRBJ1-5	TGTGCCTGGAGTGTTAGGGGAAATCAGCCCCAGCATTTT	CAWSVRGNQPQHF
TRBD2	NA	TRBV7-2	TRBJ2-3	TGTGCCAGCAGCCACAGACCGGGACTAGCGGCAGATACGCAGTATTTT	CASSHRPGLAADTQYF
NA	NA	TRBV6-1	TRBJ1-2	TGTGCCACTAGCCGGGACTCTTTTAGTTCGGGCTACACCTTC	CATSRDSFSSGYTF
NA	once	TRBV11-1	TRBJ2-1	TGTGCCAGCAGTCGCGGATTGGGTGAGCAGTTCTTC	CASSRGLGEQFF
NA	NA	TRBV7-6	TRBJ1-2	TGTGCCAGCAGTCAAGACAACAACTATGGCTACACCTTC	CASSQDNNYGYTF
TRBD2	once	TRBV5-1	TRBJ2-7	TGCGCCAGCAGCCGCCAGACGGGGGGGCAGGCCCACTACGAGCAGTACTTC	CASSRQTGGQAHYEQYF
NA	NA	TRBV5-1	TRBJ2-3	TGCGCCAGCAGAGTAGAAAGGGGGGCCTTCACAGATACGCAGTATTTT	CASRVERGAFTDTQYF
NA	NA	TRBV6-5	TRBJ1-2	TGTGCCAGCAGCGACTATGGCTACACCTTC	CASSDYGYTF
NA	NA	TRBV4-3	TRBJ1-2	TGCGCCAGCAGCCGCACGGCCGGGACCCCACGACTCTACACCTTC	CASSRTAGTPRLYTF
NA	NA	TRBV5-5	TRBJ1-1	TGTGCCAGCAGCTTGGTGGGGACGAACACTGAAGCTTTCTTT	CASSLVGTNTEAFF
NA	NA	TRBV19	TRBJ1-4	TGTGCCAGTAGTATCTGGGGGGCGAGGGAAAAACTGTTTTTT	CASSIWGAREKLFF
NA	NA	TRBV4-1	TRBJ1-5	TGCGCCAGCAGCCAAGATCTGGGGGGGGATCAGCCCCAGCATTTT	CASSQDLGGDQPQHF
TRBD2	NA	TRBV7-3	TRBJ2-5	TGTGCCAGCAGCTTAGGACTAGCGGGGACCGGGACCCAGTACTTC	CASSLGLAGTGTQYF
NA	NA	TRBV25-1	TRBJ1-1	TGTGCCAGCAGTGGGATTCAGGGAACTGAAGCTTTCTTT	CASSGIQGTEAFF
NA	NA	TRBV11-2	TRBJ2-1	TGTGCCAGTCTCCCCCGGACTCCCTCCTACAATGAGCAGTTCTTC	CASLPRTPSYNEQFF
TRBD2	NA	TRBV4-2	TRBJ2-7	TGTGCCAGCAGCCAGACTACTAGCGGGGGGGCCTACGAGCAGTACTTC	CASSQTTSGGAYEQYF
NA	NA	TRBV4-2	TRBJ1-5	TGTGCCAGCAGCCAAGATATTCGGACCCTACTCAATCAGCCCCAGCATTTT	CASSQDIRTLLNQPQHF
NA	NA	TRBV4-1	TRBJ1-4	TGCGCCAGCAGCCGATTGGTTTTGGGGACGGTTGGTGAAAAACTGTTTTTT	CASSRLVLGTVGEKLFF
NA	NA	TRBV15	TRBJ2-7	TGTGCCACCAGCAGAGAAGGGACGGTCTACGAGCAGTACTTC	CATSREGTVYEQYF
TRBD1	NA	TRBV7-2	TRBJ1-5	TGTGCCAGCAGCTTAGAGGGACAGGGGATCCCCCAGCATTTT	CASSLEGQGIPQHF
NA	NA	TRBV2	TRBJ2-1	TGTGCCAGCAGTGAACACAGGGACAATGAGCAGTTCTTC	CASSEHRDNEQFF
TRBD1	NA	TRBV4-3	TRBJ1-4	TGCGCCAGCAGCCAACAGGGGGCAACTAATGAAAAACTGTTTTTT	CASSQQGATNEKLFF
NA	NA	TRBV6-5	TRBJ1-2	TGTGCCAGTAAGAGACCCTCTACCCTCTATGGCTACACCTTC	CASKRPSTLYGYTF
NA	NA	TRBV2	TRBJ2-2	TGTGCCAGCAGTGAACGAGATCTCCGGGAGCTGTTTTTT	CASSERDLRELFF
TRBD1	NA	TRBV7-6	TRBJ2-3	TGTGCCAGCAGCTTATCGTCGGGACAGGGAAGGACGCAGTATTTT	CASSLSSGQGRTQYF
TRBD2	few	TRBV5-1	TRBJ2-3	TGCGCCAGCTGCTGGACTAGCCCAACAGATACGCAGTATTTT	CASCWTSPTDTQYF
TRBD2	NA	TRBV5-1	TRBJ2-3	TGCGCCAGCAGCTTGGGGGGACTAGCGGGAGTCCCTAGCACAGATACGCAGTATTTT	CASSLGGLAGVPSTDTQYF
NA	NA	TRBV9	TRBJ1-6	TGTGCCAGCAGCCCTCGTGGCAGCTATAATTCACCCCTCCACTTT	CASSPRGSYNSPLHF
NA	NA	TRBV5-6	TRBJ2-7	TGTGCCAGCAGCTTGGCGGGGATTGCCTCCTACGAGCAGTACTTC	CASSLAGIASYEQYF
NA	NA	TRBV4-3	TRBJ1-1	TGCGCCAGCAGCCAAGATGTGCTGGGACAGAACACTGAAGCTTTCTTT	CASSQDVLGQNTEAFF
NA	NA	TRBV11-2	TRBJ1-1	TGTGCCAGCAGCTTAGGGGGCCAACGTGACACTGAAGCTTTCTTT	CASSLGGQRDTEAFF
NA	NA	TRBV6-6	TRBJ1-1	TGTGCCAGCAGCGCCCAGCCGACACAGGCGACTGAAGCTTTCTTT	CASSAQPTQATEAFF
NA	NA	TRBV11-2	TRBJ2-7	TGTGCCAGCAGCTCAGGGCTCGAGCAGTACTTC	CASSSGLEQYF
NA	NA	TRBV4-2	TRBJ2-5	TGTGCCAGCAGCCAAGGCCATACGGGGGAGACCCAGTACTTC	CASSQGHTGETQYF
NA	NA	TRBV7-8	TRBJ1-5	TGTGCCAGCAGCTTTTGGGGGAGAAATCAGCCCCAGCATTTT	CASSFWGRNQPQHF
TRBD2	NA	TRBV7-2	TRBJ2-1	TGTGCCAGCAGAAGCGGGGGGTACAATGAGCAGTTCTTC	CASRSGGYNEQFF
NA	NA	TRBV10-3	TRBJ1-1	TGTGCCATCAGCTCCGGGAGGGTCCGACAAGCCTACACTGAAGCTTTCTTT	CAISSGRVRQAYTEAFF
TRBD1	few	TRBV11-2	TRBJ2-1	TGTGCCAGCAGCTATTCGTTGACACAGGGGGAGTTCTTC	CASSYSLTQGEFF
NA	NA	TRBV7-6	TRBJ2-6	TGTGCCAGCAGCATCTCCCCTGGGGCCAACGTCCTGACTTTC	CASSISPGANVLTF
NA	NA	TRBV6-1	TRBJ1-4	TGTGCCAGCAGTGATGGGTCGAGCTTGGGTGAAAAACTGTTTTTT	CASSDGSSLGEKLFF
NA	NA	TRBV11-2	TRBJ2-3	TGTGCCAGCAGGGCCAGCACAGATACGCAGTATTTT	CASRASTDTQYF
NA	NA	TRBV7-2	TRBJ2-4	TGTGCCAGCAGCTTGGGGATCCTAGAGGGAAACATTCAGTACTTC	CASSLGILEGNIQYF